Shown below are 7 T cell receptor beta chains from a single sample sequenced in a study of T cells in Graves' hyperthyroidism and ophthalmopathy. Using RNA transcripts as the source, TCR beta CDR3 regions were amplified. HTBI primers drove first-round RT-PCR of the TCR CDR3. A single record per CDR3 protein comes from TCRdb applying MiXCR to the multiplex PCR reads. The sample consists of hundreds of thousands of distinct CDR3 sequences, 45% of them appearing once. Sequenced: peripheral blood or thyroid tissue (not recorded which). These receptors all stem from an adult man with Graves' disease, either hyperthyroidism or ophthalmopathy (not recorded which).

This clonotype was recorded once. Given a much more abundant clone one base away, this may be a read error. The chain joins TRBV10-3 to TRBJ1-1; 10 bases line up with TRBD1. There are 15 residues in the CDR3. Germline CDR1 reads ENHRY; CDR2 reads SYGVKD. The CDR3 nucleotides read TGTGCCATCGGTGAGGGGACAGGGGCAGGGACTGAAGCTTTCTTT. This translates into CAIGEGTGAGTEAFF.

The CDR3 DNA follows: TGTGCCAGTAGTATATCCGGCCAGGGGTTCCACGAGCAGTACTTC. Translated: CASSISGQGFHEQYF. The V call is TRBV19, the J call TRBJ2-7, with D tentatively TRBD1 (6 bases). Germline CDR1 is LNHDA and CDR2 is SQIVND (reference sequence). The CDR3 contains 15 residues. Trimming stripped 2 bases from V and 5 bases from J, with 16 bases between.

Points on this clonotype: Since a much larger clone is just one base distant, this may be a read error. This chain links TRBV29-1 with TRBJ1-3, with 7 bases identical to TRBD1. Trimming at V came to 5 bases and at J to 3 bases, leaving 4 bases not matched to a gene. There are 13 residues in the CDR3. Per the germline V gene, CDR1 is SQVTM and CDR2 is ANQGSEA. The CDR3 DNA follows: TGCAGCGTTATGACAGGGTTTGGAAACACCATATATTTT. It specifies CSVMTGFGNTIYF.

The chain is built from TRBV7-9 and TRBJ1-1; D is ambiguous. This CDR3 has 13 residues. V shed 9 bases and J shed 1 base, with 12 bases lying between them. CDR1 SEHNR and CDR2 FQNEAQ come from the germline V gene (reference sequence). The DNA of the CDR3 is TGTGCCAGTGGGCTATCCCGGAACACTGAAGCTTTCTTT. It encodes CASGLSRNTEAFF.

About this clonotype: Possible read error: a much larger clone is one base away. This chain links TRBV7-2 with TRBJ1-3; TRBD1 matches 7 bases. CDR3 length: 14 amino acids. V lost 5 bases to trimming and J lost 6 bases; unmatched junction nucleotides: 7. Looked up from germline, CDR1 is SGHTA and CDR2 is FQGNSA. CDR3 region: CASSQTGTTNTIYF. DNA for the CDR3: TGTGCCAGCAGCCAGACAGGGACGACAAACACCATATATTTT.

This clonotype was counted many times. The gene calls are TRBV6-6 and TRBJ2-5, with a possible D match to TRBD2 (6 bases). Germline lookup yields CDR1 MNHNY and CDR2 SVGAGI (reference sequence). The CDR3 has 13 residues. Between the trimmed V and J ends, which lost 0 bases and 4 bases, there was a span of 6 bases. The CDR3 here is CASSYSGRETQYF. The CDR3 DNA follows: TGTGCCAGCAGTTACTCCGGGAGAGAGACCCAGTACTTC.

This clonotype occurred many times. The chain is built from TRBV15 and TRBJ1-2; D may be TRBD1 (6 bases). The CDR3 extends over 14 amino acids. V was shortened by 3 bases and J by 8 bases, with 16 bases between the two germline ends. Germline V gives CDR1 LNHNV, CDR2 YYDKDF (reference sequence). Here the CDR3 reads CATSSDQIQGGYTF. DNA for the CDR3: TGTGCCACCAGCAGTGACCAAATACAGGGCGGCTACACCTTC.